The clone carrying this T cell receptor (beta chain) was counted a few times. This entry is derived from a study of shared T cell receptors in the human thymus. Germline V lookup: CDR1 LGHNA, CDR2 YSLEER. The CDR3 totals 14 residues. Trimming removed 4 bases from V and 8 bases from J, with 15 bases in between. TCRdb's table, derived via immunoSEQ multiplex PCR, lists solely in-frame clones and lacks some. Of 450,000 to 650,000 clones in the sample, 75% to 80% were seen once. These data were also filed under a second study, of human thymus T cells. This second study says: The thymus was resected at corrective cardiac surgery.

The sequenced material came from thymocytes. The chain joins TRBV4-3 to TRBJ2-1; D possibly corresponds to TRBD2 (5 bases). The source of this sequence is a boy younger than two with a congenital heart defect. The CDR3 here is CASSPGIQDDEQFF. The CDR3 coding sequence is TGCGCCAGCAGCCCCGGGATCCAAGACGATGAGCAGTTCTTC.